These 2 T cell receptor beta chains share one sample of origin, sequenced in a study of blood T cell repertoires in COVID-19. Measured with immunoSEQ multiplex PCR; TCRdb has only the in-frame clones, and not every one. The sample has 150,000 or so clones, approximately 91% seen once. Sequenced input: peripheral blood. The receptors here all came from a woman in her 70s with acute or convalescent COVID-19.

The gene calls are TRBV7-2 and TRBJ2-5; 9 positions match TRBD1. The CDR3 has 14 residues. Germline values: CDR1 SGHTA, CDR2 FQGNSA. V trimming: 4 bases; J trimming: 5 bases; junction bases outside the gene matches: 5. The DNA of the CDR3 is TGTGCCAGCAGCTCGGACAGGGGAAGGGAGACCCAGTACTTC. This codes for CASSSDRGRETQYF.

This clone was observed a single time. This chain connects TRBV6-5 to TRBJ1-3, with no clear D. This CDR3 has 14 amino acids. Per germline, CDR1 MNHEY and CDR2 SVGAGI. V dropped 7 bases and J dropped 2 bases, with 12 bases sitting between them. The CDR3 spells CASTRTETGNTIYF. In DNA, the CDR3 is TGTGCCAGCACCCGGACTGAAACTGGAAACACCATATATTTT.